The clone carrying this T cell receptor beta chain has at least ten counts. Its antigen remains unknown. The team produced cDNA through 5'RACE using 10-nucleotide random UMIs. TCRdb analysed the 5' RACE reads with MiXCR anew, one entry per CDR3 protein. Among some 77,000 distinct CDR3 sequences, roughly 9.5% were seen once, and the ten largest hold 1.7%. This entry comes from a study of neurological immune-mediated disorders. It was blood bank volunteers in Maryland, USA who made up the healthy controls. Study-level findings and limits: TCR clonal expansion peaked in HTLV-1-associated myelopathy patients and was lowest in multiple sclerosis patients. No CDR3 amino acid sequences recurred among expanded clones across subjects, suggesting private repertoires in all groups.

From germline, CDR1 is MNHEY and CDR2 SMNVEV (reference sequence). The CDR3 runs 13 residues. Trimming removed 10 bases from V and 7 bases from J, with 17 bases in between. The origin of this receptor is a middle-aged man in good health. Sequencing input: PBMCs. J is TRBJ1-5 and V is TRBV27; D may be TRBD1 (5 bases). CDR3 protein: CATQSTGGQPQHF. Written as DNA, the CDR3 is TGTGCCACCCAGTCAACAGGAGGCCAGCCCCAGCATTTT.